Given below is one T cell receptor beta chain in context. J gave up 6 bases and V 8 bases, and 6 bases lay outside the gene matches. This CDR3 has 14 amino acids. Per germline, CDR1 LNHDA and CDR2 SQIVND (reference sequence). Reverse transcription used about 0.45 to 1 ug RNA and random hexamers. Across 54 Vbeta and 13 Jbeta, immunoSEQ multiplex PCR amplified TCR beta CDR3. MiXCR, applied by TCRdb to the immunoSEQ multiplex PCR reads, yields one record per CDR3 protein. The sample consists of tens of thousands of distinct CDR3 sequences, 85% to 95% of them appearing once. Healthy donors matched for age and sex were used as controls. The authors negatively isolated CD8+ and CD4+ T cells and FACS-enriched TEMRA cells. This entry is derived from a study of CD8 T cells in Susac syndrome.

This rearrangement joins TRBV19 to TRBJ2-2, with 10 nucleotides matching TRBD2. This TCR was sampled from a human donor in good health. Sequenced input: CD8+ T cells from PBMCs. The CDR3 region is CASSSGGASGELFF. DNA of the CDR3: TGTGCCAGTTCAAGCGGGGGGGCCTCCGGGGAGCTGTTTTTT.